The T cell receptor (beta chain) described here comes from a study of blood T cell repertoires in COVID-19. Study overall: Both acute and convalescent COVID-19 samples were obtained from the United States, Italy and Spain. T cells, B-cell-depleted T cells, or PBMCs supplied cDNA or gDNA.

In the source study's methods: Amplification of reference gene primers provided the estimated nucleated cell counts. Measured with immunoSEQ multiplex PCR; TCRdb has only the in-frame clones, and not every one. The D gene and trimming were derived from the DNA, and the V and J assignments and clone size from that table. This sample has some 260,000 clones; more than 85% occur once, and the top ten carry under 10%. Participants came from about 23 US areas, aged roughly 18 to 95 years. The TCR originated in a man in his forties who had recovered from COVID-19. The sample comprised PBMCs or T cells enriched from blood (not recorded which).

The chain's CDR3 is CASRVGAGANYGYTF. The CDR3 DNA reads TGTGCCAGCAGGGTCGGTGCAGGGGCTAACTATGGCTACACCTTC. The chain carries TRBV6-5 and TRBJ1-2, with D possibly being TRBD1 (6 bases). The germline gives CDR1 MNHEY, CDR2 SVGAGI. The CDR3 consists of 15 residues. V lost 6 bases and J lost 0, with 14 bases in between.